These 4 T cell receptor beta chains share one sample of origin, sequenced in a study of tumor and adjacent non-tumor tissue in lung cancer. The library came from three nested PCR rounds adapted from ARM-PCR protocols. TCRdb redid the calling of the multiplex PCR reads with MiXCR, one entry per CDR3 protein. The table records over 110,000 distinct CDR3 sequences, around 66% of them present only once. The template was RNA from unsorted bulk tissue. Source material: lung tumor tissue. The source of these receptors is a man aged 60 to 69 with small cell lung cancer.

Remarks on this clonotype: One end of the junction fails to match germline, which may point to a read error. The J gene is TRBJ2-1, the V gene TRBV14; tentatively, D is TRBD2 (6 bases). CDR1 and CDR2 from the germline V gene are SGHDN and FVKESK. This CDR3 is built from 15 residues. The CDR3 region is CTSSQVGGAYNEQFF. CDR3 DNA sequence: TGTACCAGCAGCCAAGTGGGCGGGGCTTACAATGAGCAGTTCTTC.

Turning to this clonotype: This could be a read error, since a much larger clone is one nucleotide away. This chain connects TRBV12-3 or TRBV12-4 to TRBJ1-1; 7 nucleotides align to TRBD1. The CDR3 runs 12 residues. The CDR3 sequence is CVSRQGGTEAFF. CDR3 nucleotides: TGTGTCAGCAGACAGGGTGGAACTGAAGCTTTCTTT.

This chain links TRBV4-1 with TRBJ2-2, with 9 nucleotides matching TRBD2. Germline CDR1 and CDR2: MGHRA and YSYEKL. This CDR3 spans 15 amino acids. The junction had 9 bases not matched to a gene; V was cut back by 7 bases and J by 6 bases. CDR3 sequence: CASNHVSGSAGELFF. CDR3 bases: TGCGCCAGCAACCATGTTAGCGGGAGCGCCGGGGAGCTGTTTTTT.

Note on this clonotype: Given the absence of the conserved phenylalanine or tryptophan at the CDR3 end, a read error is likely. The chain joins TRBV12-3 or TRBV12-4 to TRBJ1-2, with 8 bases identical to TRBD1. The CDR3 runs to 15 residues. V lost 5 bases and J lost 2; bases outside the gene matches: 7. This CDR3 is CASSPTGGRNYGYTL. As DNA, the CDR3 is TGTGCCAGCAGTCCTACAGGGGGACGGAACTATGGCTACACCCTC.